One sample yielded the 29 T cell receptor beta chains listed below, sequenced in a study of tumor and adjacent non-tumor tissue in lung cancer. A modified ARM-PCR protocol with three rounds of nested PCR amplified TCRbeta. Using its own MiXCR run on the multiplex PCR reads, TCRdb lists one record per CDR3 protein. This repertoire shows 200,000 to 250,000 distinct CDR3 sequences, less than 80% found once; its top ten account for almost 25%. The template was RNA from unsorted bulk tissue. Sequencing was carried out using lung tumor tissue. These receptors were taken from a man aged 60-69 years with non-small cell lung cancer.

As for this clonotype: The junction differs from germline at one of its ends, possibly a read error. V and J are TRBV6-6 and TRBJ1-1; D uncertain. Germline V lookup: CDR1 MNHNY, CDR2 SVGAGI (reference sequence). CDR3 size: 13 residues. Written as DNA, the CDR3 is TGTCCCAGCAGTCGGTTGTCGAGCACTGAAGCTTTCTTT. Its translation: CPSSRLSSTEAFF.

About this clonotype itself: This may come from a read error, since a much larger clone is one base off. V is TRBV20-1 and J is TRBJ1-1, with 9 bases identical to TRBD1. The CDR3 extends over 13 amino acids. V was pared by 3 bases and J by 5 bases, with 4 bases of the junction left unmatched. Germline CDR1 DFQATT, CDR2 SNEGSKA (reference sequence). The CDR3 nucleotides are TGCAGTGCTAGGGGGACAGGGAAGACTGAAGCTTTCTTT. This sequence encodes CSARGTGKTEAFF.

Only a few counts were recorded for this clonotype. This may be a read error: a much more frequent sequence differs by one nucleotide. The CDR3 DNA sequence: TGTGCCAGCAGTTACACCTTCAGGGAGCAGTACTTC. Translated: CASSYTFREQYF. The chain has TRBV6-6 and TRBJ2-7; D is uncertain. Between the trimmed V and J ends, which lost 2 bases and 7 bases, there was a span of 9 bases. The CDR3 covers 12 residues. The germline V gene encodes CDR1 MNHNY and CDR2 SVGAGI (reference sequence).

Regarding this clonotype: It may be a read error: a sequence one base away is much more abundant. The chain couples TRBV29-1 to TRBJ2-3, with D possibly matching TRBD1 (5 bases). The length of the CDR3 is 14 residues. The germline V gene has CDR1 SQVTM and CDR2 ANQGSEA. The CDR3 DNA reads TGCAGCGTTTCTAGACAGTCAAACACAGATACGCATTATTTT. It encodes CSVSRQSNTDTHYF.

Regarding this clonotype: One base away lies a much larger clone, so this may be a sequencing read error. The chain joins TRBV20-1 to TRBJ1-6; D might be TRBD1 (5 bases). Germline CDR1 reads DFQATT; CDR2 reads SNEGSKA (reference sequence). The CDR3 extends over 13 amino acids. CDR3 loop: CSAQDTNNSPLLF. In nucleotides, the CDR3 is TGCAGTGCTCAGGACACGAATAATTCACCCCTCCTCTTT.

J is TRBJ2-2 and V is TRBV12-3 or TRBV12-4; D is possibly TRBD2 (6 bases). The CDR3 covers 17 residues. V was trimmed by 9 bases and J by 9 bases, leaving 29 bases between them. Written as DNA, the CDR3 is TGTGCCAGTAGTCCCCGACTAGGAAGCGTCATAACCTGGGAGCTGTTTTTT. It yields the protein CASSPRLGSVITWELFF.

V and J are TRBV6-5 and TRBJ1-5; D might be TRBD1 (5 bases). The CDR3 runs 16 residues. Germline CDR1 and CDR2: MNHEY and SVGAGI. V was trimmed by 7 bases and J by 11 bases, leaving 27 bases between them. The CDR3 nucleotides are TGTGCCAGCAAACGGCCCCCGGGGGAACAGCAATCAGCCCAGCATTTT. Its translation: CASKRPPGEQQSAQHF.

This clonotype was seen just once. A read error is possible here, since a much larger clone lies one base away. The V and J genes are TRBV6-5 and TRBJ2-5, with TRBD2 matching over 8 bases. The CDR3 spans 15 residues. Germline V CDR1 and CDR2: MNHEY, SVGAGI. CDR3 DNA sequence: TGTGCCAGCAGTTACGGGCGGGGGGTTAAAGAGCCCCAGTACTTC. Translating gives CASSYGRGVKEPQYF.

This chain links TRBV20-1 with TRBJ1-2; unclear D gene. Germline V CDR1 and CDR2: DFQATT, SNEGSKA (reference sequence). CDR3 length: 13 residues. V lost 6 bases and J lost 4, with 15 bases in between. The CDR3 loop reads CSAAWVLGYGYTF. The CDR3 DNA follows: TGCAGTGCGGCATGGGTTCTGGGCTATGGCTACACCTTC.

The chain has TRBV6-5 and TRBJ2-7, with 7 nucleotides matching TRBD1. The CDR3 runs 12 residues. CDR1 is MNHEY and CDR2 is SVGAGI in the germline V gene. The CDR3, as DNA: TGTACCACCCGGACAGGCCACTACGAGCAGTACTTC. Encoded protein: CTTRTGHYEQYF.

This clonotype turned up a few times. The rearrangement uses TRBV30 and TRBJ2-3; D not resolved. The CDR3 is made up of 12 amino acids. The V end was cut by 0 bases, the J end by 5 bases, with 6 bases between. Germline V gives CDR1 GTSNPN, CDR2 SVGIG (reference sequence). Here the CDR3 reads CAWSVLEDTQYF. The CDR3, as DNA: TGTGCCTGGAGTGTACTGGAAGATACGCAGTATTTT.

Note on this clonotype: Possible read error: a much larger clone is one base away. This chain connects TRBV4-3 to TRBJ2-7, with D hard to call. CDR3 length: 14 residues. Trimming stripped 3 bases from V and 0 bases from J, with 9 bases between. Germline V lookup: CDR1 LGHNA, CDR2 YSLEER. CDR3 nucleotides: TGCGCCAGCAGCCAGGTGGGGATCTCCTACGAGCAGTACTTC. It is translated as CASSQVGISYEQYF.

With regard to this clonotype: At one end the junction does not follow the germline gene, possibly because of a read error. The chain recombines TRBV4-2 with TRBJ1-2; 8 bases fit TRBD1. This CDR3 is 18 amino acids long. Germline CDR1 and CDR2: LGHNA and YNFKEQ. CDR3 coding DNA: TGTGCCAGCAGCCAACTTGTTTCCGGGACAGGTATTTTAGATGGCTACGCCTTC. This codes for CASSQLVSGTGILDGYAF.

The count of this clonotype is one. V gene TRBV6-2 or TRBV6-3 combines with J gene TRBJ1-2, with 7 bases lining up with TRBD1. CDR3 length: 18 residues. Germline CDR1 MNHEY, CDR2 SVGEGT. V shed 0 bases and J 2 bases; nucleotides not matched to a gene: 12. The CDR3 coding sequence is TGTGCCAGCAGTTACTCGACGATCGGGACAGCAATCAACTATGGCTACACCTTC. Its translation: CASSYSTIGTAINYGYTF.

On this clonotype itself: A read error may produce the germline difference seen at one junction end. The CDR3 nucleotides are TGTACCAGCAGTTACAGGGAGAACACTGAAGCTTTCTTT. The encoded protein is CTSSYRENTEAFF. This rearrangement joins TRBV6-2 or TRBV6-3 to TRBJ1-1, with a possible D match to TRBD1 (6 bases). CDR1 and CDR2 from the germline V gene are MNHEY and SVGEGT. The CDR3 runs to 13 residues.

The chain couples TRBV5-4 to TRBJ2-7; D is perhaps TRBD1 (5 bases). The CDR3 sequence is 12 residues long. CDR1 and CDR2 from the germline V gene are SGHNT and YYREEE (reference sequence). With 1 base removed from V and 7 bases from J, the gap between germline ends came to 9 bases. CDR3 sequence reads: CASSLSGSEQYF. Written as DNA, the CDR3 is TGTGCCAGCAGCTTGTCAGGGTCTGAGCAGTACTTC.

A word on this clonotype: Just one base apart from a much larger clone, this may be a read error. This chain links TRBV20-1 with TRBJ1-5; no clear D gene. The length of the CDR3 is 13 residues. CDR1 DFQATT and CDR2 SNEGSKA come from the germline V gene (reference sequence). Trimming removed 3 bases from V and 5 bases from J, with 11 bases in between. Here the CDR3 reads CSARDGPYQPQHF. CDR3 nucleotide sequence: TGCAGTGCTAGGGACGGGCCATATCAGCCCCAGCATTTT.

Remarks on this clonotype: With a much larger clone just one base away, this may be a read error. J is TRBJ2-2 and V is TRBV12-3 or TRBV12-4; possibly TRBD2 for D (6 bases). The CDR3 is 15 amino acids. This CDR3 is CASSTTVGLIGGLFF. For the CDR3, the DNA is TGTGCCAGCAGTACGACGGTCGGTCTAATCGGGGGGCTGTTTTTT.

Concerning this clonotype: One junction end disagrees with the germline gene, perhaps due to a read error. The rearrangement uses TRBV11-2 and TRBJ2-6; D is possibly TRBD1 (6 bases). This CDR3 region has 19 residues. The germline gives CDR1 SGHAT, CDR2 FQNNGV. The CDR3 sequence: CASSLVPKDSPSEANVLTF. DNA for the CDR3: TGTGCTAGCAGCTTAGTTCCAAAGGACAGTCCCTCTGAGGCCAACGTCCTGACTTTC.

This clonotype was seen a single time. The chain couples TRBV11-1 to TRBJ1-1; no definite D call. This CDR3 has 18 amino acids. CDR1 and CDR2 (germline): SGHAT, FQDESV (reference sequence). With 2 bases removed from V and 2 bases from J, the gap between germline ends came to 21 bases. In DNA, the CDR3 is TGTGCCAGCAGCTTACGGGCCCTACGAGAGCGGAAAAACACTGAAGCTTTCTTT. This translates into CASSLRALRERKNTEAFF.

The chain links TRBV11-2 to TRBJ1-4; 7 nucleotides match TRBD1. This CDR3 has 15 amino acids. Germline V gene sequence: CDR1 SGHAT, CDR2 FQNNGV. DNA of the CDR3: TGTACAAGCAGCCCACAAACAACAGGGGATGAAAAACTGTTTTTT. Residues: CTSSPQTTGDEKLFF.

CDR3 nucleotides: TGCAGTGCTAGAGCTTCGGGTGTGGGGAGCATCACCGGGGAGCTGTTTTTT. Its protein product is CSARASGVGSITGELFF. The chain carries TRBV20-1 and TRBJ2-2; a weak D match, TRBD2 (5 bases). The germline CDR1 and CDR2 sequences are DFQATT and SNEGSKA (reference sequence). The CDR3 contains 17 residues. Trimming pared 1 base from V and 4 bases from J, leaving 19 bases between.

There are many counts of this clonotype. The genes are TRBV20-1 and TRBJ1-6; D not certain. Deletions cut 6 bases from V and 2 bases from J, with 14 bases between. Germline values: CDR1 DFQATT, CDR2 SNEGSKA (reference sequence). This CDR3 is 15 amino acids long. This chain's CDR3 is CSAEPRGTYNSPLHF. The CDR3 region has the DNA TGCAGTGCAGAACCTCGCGGGACCTATAATTCACCCCTCCACTTT.

The CDR3 protein is CASSENSGASNTGELFF. CDR3 nucleotides: TGCGCCAGCAGCGAAAACTCCGGAGCATCGAACACCGGGGAGCTGTTTTTT. The gene calls are TRBV5-1 and TRBJ2-2; D is unresolved. V shed 4 bases and J shed 0 bases, with 16 bases lying between them. Germline-derived CDR1 and CDR2 are SGHRS and YFSETQ. CDR3 length: 17 amino acids.

The gene calls are TRBV20-1 and TRBJ2-4, with D uncertain. The CDR3 contains 18 residues. V lost 6 bases to trimming and J lost 0 bases, with 24 bases between them. Germline lookup yields CDR1 DFQATT and CDR2 SNEGSKA (reference sequence). Here the CDR3 reads CSASQTLTIPLAKNIQYF. CDR3 coding DNA: TGCAGTGCAAGCCAGACCTTGACCATTCCACTAGCCAAAAACATTCAGTACTTC.

CDR3 loop: CASSLLGTGNEKLFF. Here the CDR3 DNA reads TGTGCCAGCAGTTTATTAGGGACGGGGAATGAAAAACTGTTTTTT. V and J are TRBV28 and TRBJ1-4, with D possibly TRBD1 on 5 matching bases. V gave up 1 base and J gave up 5 bases, with 11 bases separating them. This CDR3 has 15 amino acids. CDR1 and CDR2 (germline): MDHEN, SYDVKM.

Ten or more counts support this clonotype. The chain couples TRBV11-1 to TRBJ1-1; a weak D match, TRBD1 (5 bases). The CDR3 length is 14 residues. Germline CDR1 reads SGHAT; CDR2 reads FQDESV (reference sequence). V dropped 7 bases and J dropped 1 base, with 13 bases sitting between them. The CDR3 loop reads CASTTNGGNTEAFF. The DNA for the CDR3 is TGTGCCAGCACTACAAACGGGGGGAACACTGAAGCTTTCTTT.

Turning to this clonotype: Here the CDR3 omits its conserved ending phenylalanine or tryptophan, so a read error is the likely source. The J gene is TRBJ1-6, the V gene TRBV11-3; no clear D gene. Germline V lookup: CDR1 SGHNT, CDR2 YENEEA. V was trimmed by 7 bases and J by 8 bases, leaving 15 bases between them. The CDR3 is 14 amino acids. The DNA for the CDR3 is TGTGCCAGCACCCGGACGGTGGGAGATTCACCCCTCCACTCT. Its protein product is CASTRTVGDSPLHS.

The chain joins TRBV4-1 to TRBJ1-1; a weak D match, TRBD1 (6 bases). CDR3 size: 17 residues. CDR1 MGHRA and CDR2 YSYEKL come from the germline V gene. Between the trimmed V and J ends, which lost 2 bases and 0 bases, there was a span of 16 bases. The CDR3 here is CASSQQGPTNMNTEAFF. The CDR3 region has the DNA TGCGCCAGCAGCCAACAGGGGCCAACTAATATGAACACTGAAGCTTTCTTT.